These T cell receptor beta chains were read from a single sample in a study of memory CD4+ T cells and cytomegalovirus serostatus. The method was immunoSEQ multiplex PCR; TCRdb's version includes in-frame clones alone and lacks a portion of them. The sample includes around 63,000 clones, 75% to 80% of them seen just once. Sequences were obtained from memory CD4+ T cells from blood. The receptors derive from an adult in good health and CMV-seropositive. CDR3s include the opening cysteine and the closing phenylalanine or tryptophan. Each record gives: clone size, J gene, V gene, D gene, CDR3 protein, CDR3 DNA. The D gene is left open where the match is weak. Clone size, where shown, is once, few, many, or a class for clones that have expanded.

NA TRBJ2-2 TRBV7-2 NA CASSLEQGAGELFF TGTGCCAGCAGCTTAGAGCAGGGAGCCGGGGAGCTGTTTTTT
NA TRBJ1-4 TRBV19 NA CASSISPTTNEKLFF TGTGCCAGTAGTATATCTCCTACAACTAATGAAAAACTGTTTTTT
NA TRBJ2-1 TRBV6-5 NA CASRALGLYNEQFF TGTGCCAGCAGGGCATTGGGACTTTACAATGAGCAGTTCTTC
NA TRBJ2-1 TRBV14 NA CASSPRGVSYNEQFF TGTGCCAGCAGTCCAAGGGGGGTCTCCTACAATGAGCAGTTCTTC
NA TRBJ2-7 TRBV10-3 TRBD1 CAISEYRGSDGYEQYF TGTGCCATCAGTGAATACAGGGGATCGGACGGCTACGAGCAGTACTTC
few TRBJ2-4 TRBV7-8 NA CASSGPGTKNIQYF TGTGCCAGCAGCGGTCCCGGGACCAAAAACATTCAGTACTTC
once TRBJ2-7 TRBV11-2 TRBD2 CASSSRLAGLYEQYF TGTGCCAGCAGCTCCCGCCTAGCGGGGCTCTACGAGCAGTACTTC
NA TRBJ1-2 TRBV6-6 TRBD1 CASSYLQGGGGYTF TGTGCCAGCAGTTACCTACAGGGGGGCGGTGGCTACACCTTC
NA TRBJ2-2 TRBV7-2 TRBD1 CASSFLGQPNTGELFF TGTGCCAGCAGCTTCTTGGGACAGCCGAACACCGGGGAGCTGTTTTTT
NA TRBJ1-5 TRBV29-1 TRBD1 CSVVLQGISNQPQHF TGCAGCGTTGTTTTACAGGGGATTAGCAATCAGCCCCAGCATTTT
NA TRBJ1-5 TRBV6-7 NA CASSYSRDQPQHF TGTGCCAGCAGTTACTCTCGGGATCAGCCCCAGCATTTT
NA TRBJ2-5 TRBV30 NA CAWSGALGTQYF TGTGCCTGGAGTGGGGCTCTCGGGACCCAGTACTTC
NA TRBJ2-7 TRBV6-1 TRBD1 CASSEGGTGAAYEQYF TGTGCCAGCAGTGAAGGGGGGACAGGGGCGGCCTACGAGCAGTACTTC
NA TRBJ1-5 TRBV7-2 NA CASSLMEGYSNQPQHF TGTGCCAGCAGCTTAATGGAGGGGTATAGCAATCAGCCCCAGCATTTT
NA TRBJ2-2 TRBV6-6 NA CASSYTKAGELFF TGTGCCAGCAGTTACACAAAGGCCGGGGAGCTGTTTTTT
NA TRBJ1-3 TRBV6-5 NA CASRKTGGGNTIYF TGTGCCAGCAGAAAGACAGGAGGTGGAAACACCATATATTTT
NA TRBJ2-5 TRBV4-2 NA CASSQDQTSETQYF TGTGCCAGCAGCCAAGATCAGACATCCGAGACCCAGTACTTC
NA TRBJ1-1 TRBV30 NA CAWSVLAGWDTEAFF TGTGCCTGGAGTGTACTGGCAGGATGGGACACTGAAGCTTTCTTT
NA TRBJ1-1 TRBV4-1 NA CASSIPGGVEAFF TGCGCCAGCAGCATCCCTGGGGGGGTCGAAGCTTTCTTT
NA TRBJ2-7 TRBV6-1 NA CASSEANPGSSYEQYF TGTGCCAGCAGTGAAGCAAACCCGGGTAGCTCCTACGAGCAGTACTTC
NA TRBJ2-2 TRBV4-1 NA CASRRYTGELFF TGCGCCAGCAGGCGGTACACCGGGGAGCTGTTTTTT
NA TRBJ2-7 TRBV28 NA CASRPRGLIEQYF TGTGCCAGCAGACCCCGGGGCCTCATCGAGCAGTACTTC
NA TRBJ2-5 TRBV19 TRBD1 CASSMGQQETQYF TGTGCCAGTAGTATGGGACAGCAAGAGACCCAGTACTTC
few TRBJ1-5 TRBV21-1 NA CANPTGPNQPQHF TGTGCCAACCCGACAGGGCCCAATCAGCCCCAGCATTTT
NA TRBJ1-1 TRBV11-2 NA CASSFEGGTEAFF TGTGCCAGCAGCTTCGAGGGTGGAACTGAAGCTTTCTTT
NA TRBJ2-7 TRBV28 TRBD1 CASLRQGGLGEQYF TGTGCCAGCCTCAGACAGGGGGGTTTGGGCGAGCAGTACTTC
NA TRBJ2-1 TRBV28 TRBD1 CASSTPRHRGRKGEGNEQFF TGTGCCAGCAGTACGCCCCGGCACAGGGGGCGCAAAGGCGAGGGGAATGAGCAGTTCTTC
NA TRBJ2-2 TRBV7-8 TRBD2 CASRAGGLNTGELFF TGTGCCAGCAGAGCGGGAGGGCTGAACACCGGGGAGCTGTTTTTT
NA TRBJ2-5 TRBV7-2 TRBD2 CASSLVRLAGGLETQYF TGTGCCAGCAGCTTAGTCAGACTAGCGGGGGGGCTAGAGACCCAGTACTTC
NA TRBJ2-6 TRBV2 NA CASSVRSSGANVLTF TGTGCCAGCAGTGTGCGGTCGTCTGGGGCCAACGTCCTGACTTTC
few TRBJ2-6 TRBV28 NA CASMRVRTAGANVLTF TGTGCCAGCATGCGGGTCCGTACTGCTGGGGCCAACGTCCTGACTTTC
NA TRBJ1-2 TRBV28 NA CASGLLNYGYTF TGTGCCAGCGGCTTGCTTAACTATGGCTACACCTTC
NA TRBJ2-2 TRBV5-5 NA CASSLAPGAGELFF TGTGCCAGCAGCTTGGCCCCGGGGGCCGGGGAGCTGTTTTTT
NA TRBJ2-7 TRBV6-1 NA CASSEPYEQYF TGTGCCAGCAGTGAGCCCTACGAGCAGTACTTC
NA TRBJ2-2 TRBV9 TRBD2 CASSVDAGLATGELFF TGTGCCAGCAGCGTAGACGCGGGACTAGCCACCGGGGAGCTGTTTTTT
NA TRBJ2-1 TRBV4-1 NA CASSQLLTSTLHEQFF TGCGCCAGCAGCCAACTACTGACTAGTACCTTGCATGAGCAGTTCTTC
NA TRBJ2-7 TRBV11-2 NA CASSLDRISSYEQYF TGTGCCAGCAGCTTAGATCGGATCAGCAGCTACGAGCAGTACTTC
NA TRBJ1-3 TRBV28 NA CASSFAAGYFSGNTIYF TGTGCCAGCAGTTTTGCGGCAGGGTACTTCTCTGGAAACACCATATATTTT
NA TRBJ2-3 TRBV19 NA CASGGWATTDTQYF TGTGCCAGTGGGGGTTGGGCCACCACAGATACGCAGTATTTT
NA TRBJ2-7 TRBV2 TRBD1 CAIKQGVDRQYF TGTGCCATCAAACAGGGGGTAGACAGGCAGTACTTC
few TRBJ2-7 TRBV30 NA CACGRDHYEQYF TGTGCCTGTGGCAGGGACCACTACGAGCAGTACTTC
NA TRBJ2-3 TRBV4-1 TRBD2 CASRGGQVNTQYF TGCGCCAGCCGGGGGGGGCAGGTGAATACGCAGTATTTT
NA TRBJ1-2 TRBV6-1 NA CASSEVWNNYGYTF TGTGCCAGCAGTGAAGTTTGGAATAACTATGGCTACACCTTC
few TRBJ1-1 TRBV28 NA CASSRGGEGYTEAFF TGTGCCAGCAGTCGTGGGGGGGAGGGGTACACTGAAGCTTTCTTT
NA TRBJ2-5 TRBV10-2 NA CASSETPEPGETQYF TGCGCCAGCAGTGAGACGCCGGAGCCTGGAGAGACCCAGTACTTC
NA TRBJ2-1 TRBV25-1 NA CASLSGHSYNEQFF TGTGCCAGTCTTAGCGGACACTCCTACAATGAGCAGTTCTTC
NA TRBJ1-1 TRBV6-5 NA CASSYSKAREAFF TGTGCCAGCAGTTACTCAAAGGCACGCGAAGCTTTCTTT
few TRBJ2-5 TRBV4-1 NA CASSQPPRHSSQYF TGCGCCAGCAGCCAACCCCCCCGGCATTCTTCCCAGTACTTC
NA TRBJ1-6 TRBV6-5 NA CASSYGQGYNSPLHF TGTGCCAGCAGTTACGGTCAGGGATATAATTCACCCCTCCACTTT
NA TRBJ1-2 TRBV27 TRBD1 CASTFRQGGYGYTF TGTGCCAGCACCTTCAGACAGGGAGGCTATGGCTACACCTTC
NA TRBJ2-5 TRBV11-2 NA CASSPGETQYF TGTGCCAGCAGCCCTGGAGAGACCCAGTACTTC
NA TRBJ2-7 TRBV18 TRBD2 CASSPAGDNSYEQYF TGTGCCAGCTCACCAGCGGGAGACAATTCCTACGAGCAGTACTTC
NA TRBJ2-3 TRBV30 NA CAWSAQGPRTDTQYF TGTGCCTGGAGTGCCCAGGGGCCTCGCACAGATACGCAGTATTTT
once TRBJ2-7 TRBV20-1 TRBD2 CSASPGLELYF TGCAGTGCTAGCCCCGGACTAGAGTTGTACTTC
few TRBJ2-7 TRBV6-1 NA CASSEGPSEVYEQYF TGTGCCAGCAGTGAAGGTCCTAGCGAGGTGTACGAGCAGTACTTC